Presented here are 4 T cell receptor beta chains from one specimen sequenced in a study of blood T cells in healthy people across ages. Primed by a sample-barcoded 5' primer and a J-beta primer mix, a second PCR proceeded for 7 to 11 cycles. TCRdb re-called the 5' RACE reads through MiXCR, storing one row per CDR3 protein. The sample lists 540,000 or so distinct CDR3 sequences; nearly 25% were seen once. In addition, the sample was reused for a study of T cells of mothers and their children.

Sequenced sample: blood. All receptors come from a boy aged 5-17 years in good health.

The gene calls are TRBV4-1 and TRBJ2-5; D not resolved. The J call may be faulty, since TRBJ2-1 better matches the DNA end. Germline values: CDR1 MGHRA, CDR2 YSYEKL. The length of the CDR3 is 13 residues. The CDR3 region has the DNA TGCGCCAGCAGCCCTTCCCTCTACAATGAGCAGTTCTTC. Protein sequence: CASSPSLYNEQFF.

Only a few counts were recorded for this clonotype. The rearrangement joins TRBV27 to TRBJ2-2; TRBD2 agrees at 7 bases. With 4 bases clipped from V and 3 bases from J, the junction kept 5 bases outside the gene matches. CDR1 is MNHEY, CDR2 SMNVEV, per germline (reference sequence). The CDR3 is 15 amino acids. CDR3 loop: CASSSKRGHTGELFF. CDR3 sequence (DNA): TGTGCCAGCAGTTCAAAGCGGGGCCACACCGGGGAGCTGTTTTTT.

This clonotype was observed a few times. This CDR3 reads CASSSFGTGTNEAFF. The CDR3, as DNA: TGTGCCAGCAGTTCGTTCGGGACAGGGACGAATGAAGCTTTCTTT. The chain employs TRBV27 and TRBJ1-1, with 9 bases lining up with TRBD1. Germline assignment: CDR1 MNHEY and CDR2 SMNVEV (reference sequence). CDR3 size: 15 residues. J was trimmed by 7 bases and V by 4 bases; bases with no gene match: 10.

In this sample, this clonotype turned up a few times. The rearrangement links TRBV20-1 to TRBJ2-1; D possibly corresponds to TRBD2 (6 bases). This CDR3 spans 15 amino acids. Germline V gives CDR1 DFQATT, CDR2 SNEGSKA (reference sequence). V shed 1 base and J shed 10 bases, with 20 bases lying between them. The CDR3 DNA reads TGCAGTGCTAGAGGCGGGGCCGAACTAGCCCGGGAGCAGTTCTTC. Protein sequence: CSARGGAELAREQFF.